Each of the 25 T cell receptor beta chains below was sequenced from the same sample in a study of cytomegalovirus exposure and HLA in healthy donors. With 60 Vbeta and 13 Jbeta primers, the PCR was carried out. This table comes from immunoSEQ multiplex PCR, and its TCRdb copy is limited to in-frame clones, with some not included. The profile shows roughly 56,000 clones, roughly four fifths of them singletons. The sample was PBMCs. Every receptor here comes from a boy aged 5-17 years in good health and CMV-seropositive.

The chain joins TRBV7-2 to TRBJ1-2; 9 bases are a match to TRBD1. The CDR3 spans 17 residues. Trimming took 5 bases from V and 6 from J; bases not matched to a gene: 16. Germline V lookup: CDR1 SGHTA, CDR2 FQGNSA. The CDR3: CASSQDRGQNFGNGYTF. CDR3 nucleotide sequence: TGTGCCAGCAGCCAGGACAGGGGTCAAAACTTTGGCAATGGCTACACCTTC.

The genes are TRBV29-1 and TRBJ2-7; 7 positions match TRBD1. The CDR3 totals 13 residues. The germline V gene encodes CDR1 SQVTM and CDR2 ANQGSEA. V was pared by 6 bases and J by 1 base, with 6 bases of the junction left unmatched. CDR3 residues: CSVPGRGSYEQYF. As DNA, the CDR3 is TGCAGCGTCCCTGGCAGGGGGTCCTACGAGCAGTACTTC.

The chain combines TRBV29-1 with TRBJ2-1, with D tentatively TRBD2 (6 bases). Germline CDR1 reads SQVTM; CDR2 reads ANQGSEA. The CDR3 totals 14 residues. V lost 3 bases to trimming and J lost 7 bases, with 16 bases between them. CDR3 residues: CSVDRALGGNEQFF. The CDR3 nucleotides read TGCAGCGTTGACCGGGCCCTCGGAGGGAATGAGCAGTTCTTC.

This clone has more than one count but fewer than ten. The chain links TRBV25-1 to TRBJ1-6; TRBD1 aligns across 10 bases. With 5 bases clipped from V and 10 bases from J, the junction kept 5 bases outside the gene matches. In germline, CDR1 is MGHDK, CDR2 SYGVNS. This CDR3 is 14 amino acids long. The CDR3 loop reads CASSLTGGDSPLHF. The CDR3, as DNA: TGTGCCAGCAGTTTGACAGGGGGCGACTCACCCCTCCACTTT.

The chain is built from TRBV7-2 and TRBJ2-7, with 7 bases that match TRBD2. Trimming cost V 8 bases and J 4 bases; bases outside gene matches: 5. CDR3 length: 12 residues. Germline V gene lookup returns CDR1 SGHTA and CDR2 FQGNSA. CDR3 DNA sequence: TGTGCCAGCCTAACTAGCGCATACGAGCAGTACTTC. Translated: CASLTSAYEQYF.

J is TRBJ2-3 and V is TRBV4-1, with TRBD2 as a possible D gene (6 bases). This CDR3 contains 13 residues. Trimming removed 5 bases at V and 7 bases at J, with 13 bases between. Per germline, CDR1 MGHRA and CDR2 YSYEKL. The CDR3 nucleotides are TGCGCCAGCAGCGCCTCCCTAGCGAATACGCAGTATTTT. Protein product: CASSASLANTQYF.

This rearrangement joins TRBV7-9 to TRBJ1-3; D gene unclear. The CDR3 runs 13 residues. Germline loops: CDR1 SEHNR, CDR2 FQNEAQ (reference sequence). Trimming removed 2 bases from V and 1 base from J, with 3 bases in between. In nucleotides, the CDR3 is TGTGCCAGCAGCTTATATTCTGGAAACACCATATATTTT. Amino acid sequence: CASSLYSGNTIYF.

The chain couples TRBV11-2 to TRBJ2-1; D call uncertain. The ends were cut back, 1 base at V and 0 bases at J, with 7 bases in the middle. The CDR3 sequence is 15 residues long. Germline V CDR1 and CDR2: SGHAT, FQNNGV. CDR3 protein: CASSLVVSSYNEQFF. CDR3 nucleotide sequence: TGTGCCAGCAGCTTAGTCGTGAGCTCCTACAATGAGCAGTTCTTC.

Worth noting for this clone: The junction departs from germline at one end; a sequencing error may be responsible. The V call is TRBV4-1, the J call TRBJ1-2; the D gene is possibly TRBD1 (6 bases). Germline V CDR1 and CDR2: MGHRA, YSYEKL. CDR3 length: 15 amino acids. CDR3 loop: CATSPWAGESYDYTF. The CDR3 DNA reads TGCGCCACCAGCCCCTGGGCAGGGGAATCGTATGACTACACCTTC.

This chain connects TRBV14 to TRBJ2-7, with D possibly matching TRBD2 (5 bases). CDR1 and CDR2 from the germline V gene are SGHDN and FVKESK. Trimming took 0 bases from V and 3 from J, leaving 9 bases between them. The CDR3 length is 14 residues. CDR3 region: CASSQDGGYYEQYF. CDR3 sequence (DNA): TGTGCCAGCAGCCAAGATGGAGGATACTACGAGCAGTACTTC. Filled out from reference TRBV14 and TRBJ2-7, the complete variable domain reads EAGVTQFPSHSVIEKGQTVTLRCDPISGHDNLYWYRRVMGKEIKFLLHFVKESKQDESGMPNNRFLAERTGGTYSTLKVQPAELEDSGVYFCASSQDGGYYEQYFGPGTRLTVT.

The CDR3 sequence is CSVEDEASLRYGYTF. CDR3 DNA: TGCAGCGTTGAAGATGAAGCCAGCCTCAGGTATGGCTACACCTTC. The V gene is TRBV29-1, the J gene TRBJ1-2, with unresolved D. V lost 0 bases to trimming and J lost 5 bases, with 16 bases between them. Germline assignment: CDR1 SQVTM and CDR2 ANQGSEA. The length of the CDR3 is 15 residues.

The V call is TRBV5-1, the J call TRBJ1-1; possible D gene TRBD1, 5 bases. The V gene lost 2 bases and the J gene lost 5 bases, with 19 bases spanning the gap. The CDR3 length is 16 residues. CDR1 is SGHRS and CDR2 is YFSETQ in the germline V gene. CDR3: CASSLLDSRGSTEAFF. The CDR3 DNA reads TGCGCCAGCAGCTTACTCGACAGCCGTGGTTCTACTGAAGCTTTCTTT.

The rearrangement joins TRBV12-5 to TRBJ2-7, with a possible D match to TRBD1 (5 bases). This CDR3 comprises 13 residues. V shed 5 bases and J shed 3 bases, with 11 bases lying between them. Germline-derived CDR1 and CDR2 are LGHNT and FRNRAP. The CDR3: CASGPYQGYEQYF. CDR3 sequence (DNA): TGTGCTAGTGGTCCCTACCAGGGCTACGAGCAGTACTTC.

Comments on this clone: Other DNA sequences in this specimen translate into the identical CDR3. The chain couples TRBV6-6 to TRBJ1-2; 8 bases agree with TRBD1. V lost 6 bases, J lost 4 bases, and 13 bases stayed unmatched. CDR1 and CDR2 (germline): MNHNY, SVGAGI (reference sequence). This CDR3 is built from 16 residues. The CDR3 protein is CASSRGDRTSGYGYTF. The DNA of the CDR3 is TGTGCCAGCAGCCGCGGGGACAGGACTTCAGGCTATGGCTACACCTTC.

The gene calls are TRBV6-6 and TRBJ1-2; tentatively, D is TRBD1 (6 bases). The V end lost 5 bases, the J end lost 3 bases, and 19 bases lay between the germline ends. Germline V gene sequence: CDR1 MNHNY, CDR2 SVGAGI (reference sequence). The length of the CDR3 is 16 residues. The DNA of the CDR3 is TGTGCCAGCAGTCCCACCGCTGGACAGAAGTACTATGGCTACACCTTC. Its translation: CASSPTAGQKYYGYTF.

To note about this clone: Its ends do not fully match the called genes, so a read error is possible. This sequence joins TRBV7-9 and TRBJ1-1, with D possibly matching TRBD1 (5 bases). In germline, CDR1 is SEHNR, CDR2 FQNEAQ (reference sequence). CDR3 length: 17 amino acids. CDR3 loop: CSSSVPPVGGKDTEAFF. The CDR3 DNA follows: TGTTCCAGCAGCGTTCCCCCCGTGGGGGGGAAGGACACTGAAGCTTTCTTT.

The chain recombines TRBV2 with TRBJ1-5; D unresolved. Germline V gives CDR1 SNHLY, CDR2 FYNNEI. The length of the CDR3 is 13 residues. V was trimmed by 4 bases and J by 4 bases, leaving 8 bases between them. The CDR3, as DNA: TGTGCCAGCAGTGGGTACAGTAATCAGCCCCAGCATTTT. The encoded protein is CASSGYSNQPQHF.

V usage is TRBV21-1 and J usage is TRBJ2-7; the table gives TRBD1 as D, unverified against the DNA. TRBV21-1 is termed a pseudogene. This CDR3 has 15 residues. The CDR3 sequence: CASSKETGGSYEQYF. The CDR3 DNA sequence: TGTGCCAGCAGCAAAGAAACAGGGGGGTCCTACGAGCAGTACTTC.

This clone was seen more than once but under ten times. V usage is TRBV2 and J usage is TRBJ2-3; 12 bases align to TRBD2. Trimming cost V 7 bases and J 3 bases; bases outside gene matches: 11. The CDR3 length is 17 residues. Germline assignment: CDR1 SNHLY and CDR2 FYNNEI. Here the CDR3 reads CASKTKGLAGWTDTQYF. The CDR3 bases are TGTGCCAGCAAAACCAAAGGACTAGCGGGGTGGACAGATACGCAGTATTTT.

V gene TRBV9 combines with J gene TRBJ1-3; D not certain. Trimming took off 7 bases at V and 4 bases at J, with 15 bases between the two ends. The CDR3 totals 14 residues. Germline V gene data show CDR1 as SGDLS and CDR2 as YYNGEE. The CDR3 sequence: CASGGVLSGNTIYF. CDR3 DNA sequence: TGTGCCAGCGGAGGTGTTTTATCCGGAAACACCATATATTTT.

V is TRBV7-9 and J is TRBJ2-7, with a tentative D call TRBD2 (6 bases). V was pared by 7 bases and J by 0 bases, with 10 bases between. The CDR3 consists of 13 residues. Germline V gene sequence: CDR1 SEHNR, CDR2 FQNEAQ (reference sequence). The CDR3 DNA reads TGTGCCAGCAAAGCCGGGAGCTCCTACGAGCAGTACTTC. It translates to CASKAGSSYEQYF. The full variable domain, with the rest looked up from reference TRBV7-9 and TRBJ2-7, is DTGVSQNPRHKITKRGQNVTFRCDPISEHNRLYWYRQTLGQGPEFLTYFQNEAQLEKSRLLSDRFSAERPKGSFSTLEIQRTEQGDSAMYLCASKAGSSYEQYFGPGTRLTVT.

The CDR3 DNA sequence: TGTGCCAGCAGTGATTTCGGGAGACAGGCCAAAAACATTCAGTACTTC. This codes for CASSDFGRQAKNIQYF. The rearrangement joins TRBV9 to TRBJ2-4, with a possible D match to TRBD2 (6 bases). This CDR3 is 16 amino acids long. Germline CDR1 is SGDLS and CDR2 is YYNGEE. V was clipped by 5 bases and J by 1 base, with 16 bases between them.

V and J are TRBV14 and TRBJ2-7; TRBD1 agrees at 8 bases. Trimming at V came to 2 bases and at J to 5 bases, leaving 2 bases not matched to a gene. CDR1 is SGHDN, CDR2 FVKESK, per germline. This CDR3 is 13 amino acids long. The CDR3 loop is CASSQTGGHEQYF. CDR3 bases: TGTGCCAGCAGCCAAACAGGGGGGCACGAGCAGTACTTC.

This sequence joins TRBV20-1 and TRBJ1-1, with 7 positions matching TRBD1. The CDR3 is 11 residues long. Germline lookup yields CDR1 DFQATT and CDR2 SNEGSKA (reference sequence). The trim removed 6 bases at V and 10 bases at J, leaving 8 bases unmatched. The CDR3 sequence: CSAETGERAFF. The CDR3 DNA is TGCAGTGCCGAAACAGGGGAGAGAGCTTTCTTT.

V usage is TRBV4-1 and J usage is TRBJ2-5; D gene uncertain. Germline loops: CDR1 MGHRA, CDR2 YSYEKL. The V gene lost 1 base and the J gene lost 4 bases, with 16 bases spanning the gap. There are 16 residues in the CDR3. CDR3 in DNA: TGCGCCAGCAGCCAAGTCCCACAACGACGCGGAGAGACCCAGTACTTC. Translated: CASSQVPQRRGETQYF.